This T cell receptor (beta chain) was captured by sequencing in a study of beta chain features in type 1 diabetes. Every isolated RNA sample was fully reverse transcribed, so sequencing captured expressed TCRB transcripts. Method: immunoSEQ multiplex PCR; TCRdb's copy keeps in-frame clones and lacks some. Of 350,000 to 450,000 clones in the sample, over 12% were seen once. Study results and caveats: Insertion counts at VDJ junctions were lower in type 1 diabetes patients, who also showed more deletions there.

Deletions cut 3 bases from V and 0 bases from J, with 9 bases between. The CDR3 contains 15 residues. The germline CDR1 and CDR2 sequences are LNHDA and SQIVND (reference sequence). Isolation of CD4+ naive, central memory, regulatory and stem cell-like memory cells was achieved by sorting via CD45RO/CCR7/CD25/CD127/CD95/CD27. About this clone: Its antigen is currently unknown.

The sequence came from a woman between 18 and 29 years old in good health. V usage is TRBV19 and J usage is TRBJ1-5, with unresolved D. The sequenced material came from naive CD4+ T cells from blood. CDR3 nucleotides: TGTGCCAGTAGTATCGACTGGGTTAGCAATCAGCCCCAGCATTTT. Amino acid sequence: CASSIDWVSNQPQHF.